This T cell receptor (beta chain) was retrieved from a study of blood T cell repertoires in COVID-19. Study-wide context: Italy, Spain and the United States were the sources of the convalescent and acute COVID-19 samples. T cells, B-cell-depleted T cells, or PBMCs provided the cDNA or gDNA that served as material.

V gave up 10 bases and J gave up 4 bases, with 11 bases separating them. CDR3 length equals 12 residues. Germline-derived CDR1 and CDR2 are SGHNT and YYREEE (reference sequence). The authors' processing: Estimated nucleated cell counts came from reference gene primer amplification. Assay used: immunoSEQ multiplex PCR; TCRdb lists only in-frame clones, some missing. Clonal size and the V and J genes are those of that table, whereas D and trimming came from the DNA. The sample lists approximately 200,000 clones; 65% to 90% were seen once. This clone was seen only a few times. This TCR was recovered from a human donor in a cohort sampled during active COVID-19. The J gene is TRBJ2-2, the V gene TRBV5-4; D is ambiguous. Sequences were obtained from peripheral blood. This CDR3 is CARPGPTGELFF. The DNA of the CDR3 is TGTGCCCGCCCAGGTCCCACCGGGGAGCTGTTTTTT. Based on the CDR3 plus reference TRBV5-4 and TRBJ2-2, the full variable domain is ETGVTQSPTHLIKTRGQQVTLRCSSQSGHNTVSWYQQALGQGPQFIFQYYREEENGRGNFPPRFSGLQFPNYSSELNVNALELDDSALYLCARPGPTGELFFGEGSRLTVL.